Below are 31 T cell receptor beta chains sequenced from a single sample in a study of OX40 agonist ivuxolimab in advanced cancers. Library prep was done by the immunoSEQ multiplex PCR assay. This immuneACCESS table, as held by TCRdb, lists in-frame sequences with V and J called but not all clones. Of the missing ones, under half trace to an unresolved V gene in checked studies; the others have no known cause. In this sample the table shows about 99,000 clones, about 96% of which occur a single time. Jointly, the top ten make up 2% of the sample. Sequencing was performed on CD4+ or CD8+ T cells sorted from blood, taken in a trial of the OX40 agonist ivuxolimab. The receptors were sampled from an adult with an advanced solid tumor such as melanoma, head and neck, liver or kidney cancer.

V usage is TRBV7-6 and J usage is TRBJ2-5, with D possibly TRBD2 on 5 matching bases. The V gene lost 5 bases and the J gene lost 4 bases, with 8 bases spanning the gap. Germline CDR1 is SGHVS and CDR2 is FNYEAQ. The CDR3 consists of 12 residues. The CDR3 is CASSPEGETQYF. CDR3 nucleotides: TGTGCCAGCAGCCCAGAGGGAGAGACCCAGTACTTC.

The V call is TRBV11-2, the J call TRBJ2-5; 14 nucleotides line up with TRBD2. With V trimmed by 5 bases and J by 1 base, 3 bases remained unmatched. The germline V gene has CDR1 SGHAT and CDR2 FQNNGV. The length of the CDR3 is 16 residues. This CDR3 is CASSPGTSGGQETQYF. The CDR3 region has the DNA TGTGCCAGCAGCCCCGGGACTAGCGGGGGCCAAGAGACCCAGTACTTC. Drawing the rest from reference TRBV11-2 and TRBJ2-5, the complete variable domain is EAGVAQSPRYKIIEKRQSVAFWCNPISGHATLYWYQQILGQGPKLLIQFQNNGVVDDSQLPKDRFSAERLKGVDSTLKIQPAKLEDSAVYLCASSPGTSGGQETQYFGPGTRLLVL.

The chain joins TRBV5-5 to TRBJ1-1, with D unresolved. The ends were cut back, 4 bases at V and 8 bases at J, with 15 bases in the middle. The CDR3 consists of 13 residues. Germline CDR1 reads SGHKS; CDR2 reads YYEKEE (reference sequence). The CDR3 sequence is CASSPPPETEAFF. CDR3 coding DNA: TGTGCCAGCAGCCCTCCTCCAGAAACGGAAGCTTTCTTT.

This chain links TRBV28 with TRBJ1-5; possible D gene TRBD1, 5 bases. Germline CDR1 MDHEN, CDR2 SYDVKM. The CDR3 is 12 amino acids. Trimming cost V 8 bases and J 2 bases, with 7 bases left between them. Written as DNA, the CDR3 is TGTGCCAGCGGGGACGGCAATCAGCCCCAGCATTTT. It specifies CASGDGNQPQHF.

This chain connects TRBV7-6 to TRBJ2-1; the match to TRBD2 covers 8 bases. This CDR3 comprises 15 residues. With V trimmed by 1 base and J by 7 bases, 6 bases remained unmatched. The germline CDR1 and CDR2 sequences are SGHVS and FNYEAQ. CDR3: CASSLVVASGNEQFF. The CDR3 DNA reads TGTGCCAGCAGCTTAGTTGTGGCTAGCGGGAATGAGCAGTTCTTC.

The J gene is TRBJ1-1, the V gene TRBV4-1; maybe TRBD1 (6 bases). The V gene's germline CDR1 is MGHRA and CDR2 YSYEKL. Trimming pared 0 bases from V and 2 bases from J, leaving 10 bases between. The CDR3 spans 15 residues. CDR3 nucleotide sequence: TGCGCCAGCAGCCAAGATTGGGGGACAAACACTGAAGCTTTCTTT. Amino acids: CASSQDWGTNTEAFF.

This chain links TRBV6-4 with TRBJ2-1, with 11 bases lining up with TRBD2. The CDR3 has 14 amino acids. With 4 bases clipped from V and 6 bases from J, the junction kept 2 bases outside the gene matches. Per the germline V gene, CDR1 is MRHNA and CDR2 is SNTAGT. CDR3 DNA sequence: TGTGCCAGCAGTGTGCTAGCGGGAGGCAATGAGCAGTTCTTC. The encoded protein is CASSVLAGGNEQFF.

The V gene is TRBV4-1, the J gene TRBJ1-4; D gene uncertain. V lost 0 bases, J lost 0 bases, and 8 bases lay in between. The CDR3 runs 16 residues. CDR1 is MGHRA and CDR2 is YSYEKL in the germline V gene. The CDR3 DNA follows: TGCGCCAGCAGCCAAGAAGACGTAGCAACTAATGAAAAACTGTTTTTT. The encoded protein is CASSQEDVATNEKLFF.

The CDR3 here is CASSSFSTDSYEQYF. CDR3 sequence (DNA): TGTGCCAGCAGCTCCTTTTCGACGGACTCCTACGAGCAGTACTTC. The rearrangement links TRBV28 to TRBJ2-7; D not certain. Trimming shortened V by 6 bases and J by 0 bases, and 15 bases separated the two germline ends. Germline V lookup: CDR1 MDHEN, CDR2 SYDVKM. This CDR3 is built from 15 residues.

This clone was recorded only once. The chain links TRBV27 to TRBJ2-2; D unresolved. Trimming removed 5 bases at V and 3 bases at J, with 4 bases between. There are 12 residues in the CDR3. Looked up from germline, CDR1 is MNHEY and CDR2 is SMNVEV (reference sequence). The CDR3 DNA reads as TGTGCCAGCAGTCAGTACACCGGGGAGCTGTTTTTT. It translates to CASSQYTGELFF.

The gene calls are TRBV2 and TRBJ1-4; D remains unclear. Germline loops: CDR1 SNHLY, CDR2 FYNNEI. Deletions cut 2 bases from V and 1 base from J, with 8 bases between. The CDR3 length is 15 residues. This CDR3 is CASSELARTNEKLFF. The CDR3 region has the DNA TGTGCCAGCAGTGAACTCGCCCGAACTAATGAAAAACTGTTTTTT.

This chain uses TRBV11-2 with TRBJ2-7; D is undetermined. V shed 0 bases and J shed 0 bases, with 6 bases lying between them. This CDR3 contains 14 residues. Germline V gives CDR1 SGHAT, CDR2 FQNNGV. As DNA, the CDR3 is TGTGCCAGCAGCTTAGAAGGAATCTCCTACGAGCAGTACTTC. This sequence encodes CASSLEGISYEQYF.

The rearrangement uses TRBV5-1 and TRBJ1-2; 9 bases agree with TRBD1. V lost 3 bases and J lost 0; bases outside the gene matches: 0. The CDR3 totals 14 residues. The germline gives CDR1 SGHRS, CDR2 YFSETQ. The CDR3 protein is CASSWTGANYGYTF. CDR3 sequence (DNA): TGCGCCAGCAGCTGGACAGGGGCTAACTATGGCTACACCTTC.

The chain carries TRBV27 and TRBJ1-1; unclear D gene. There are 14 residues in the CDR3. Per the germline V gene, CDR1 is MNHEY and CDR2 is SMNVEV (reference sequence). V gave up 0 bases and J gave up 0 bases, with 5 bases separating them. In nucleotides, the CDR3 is TGTGCCAGCAGTTTATCAGCCATGAACACTGAAGCTTTCTTT. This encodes CASSLSAMNTEAFF.

Here the CDR3 DNA reads TGTGCCAGCAGCTTAGCTCCCGAGAACACTGAAGCTTTCTTT. Encoded protein: CASSLAPENTEAFF. This chain links TRBV7-9 with TRBJ1-1; D call uncertain. Germline CDR1 reads SEHNR; CDR2 reads FQNEAQ (reference sequence). Trimming cost V 0 bases and J 1 base, with 6 bases left between them. There are 14 residues in the CDR3.

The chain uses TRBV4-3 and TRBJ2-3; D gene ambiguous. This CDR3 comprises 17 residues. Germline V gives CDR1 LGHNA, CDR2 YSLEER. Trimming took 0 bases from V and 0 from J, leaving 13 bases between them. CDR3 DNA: TGCGCCAGCAGCCAAGACGGCGCCCAAACTAGCACAGATACGCAGTATTTT. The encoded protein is CASSQDGAQTSTDTQYF.

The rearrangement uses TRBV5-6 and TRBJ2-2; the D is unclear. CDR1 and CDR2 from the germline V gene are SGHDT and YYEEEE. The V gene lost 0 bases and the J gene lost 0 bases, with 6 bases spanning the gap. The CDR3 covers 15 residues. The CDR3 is CASSLAPTNTGELFF. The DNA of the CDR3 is TGTGCCAGCAGCTTGGCCCCCACGAACACCGGGGAGCTGTTTTTT.

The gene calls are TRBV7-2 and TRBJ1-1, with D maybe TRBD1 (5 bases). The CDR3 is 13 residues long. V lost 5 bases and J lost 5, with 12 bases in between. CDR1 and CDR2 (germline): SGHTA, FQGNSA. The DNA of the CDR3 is TGTGCCAGCAGCCTATCCTGGGGGACTGAAGCTTTCTTT. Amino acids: CASSLSWGTEAFF.

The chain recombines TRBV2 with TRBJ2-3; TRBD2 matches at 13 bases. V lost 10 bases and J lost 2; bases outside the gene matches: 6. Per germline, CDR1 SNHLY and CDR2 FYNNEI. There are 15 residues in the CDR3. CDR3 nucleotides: TGTGCCACCTGGACTAGCGGGGGAGCCACAGATACGCAGTATTTT. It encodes CATWTSGGATDTQYF.

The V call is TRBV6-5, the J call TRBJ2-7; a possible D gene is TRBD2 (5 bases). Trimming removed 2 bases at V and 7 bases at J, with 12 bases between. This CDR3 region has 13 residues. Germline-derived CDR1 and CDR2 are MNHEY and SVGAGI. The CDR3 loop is CASSYEGNWEQYF. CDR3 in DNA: TGTGCCAGCAGTTACGAGGGAAATTGGGAGCAGTACTTC.

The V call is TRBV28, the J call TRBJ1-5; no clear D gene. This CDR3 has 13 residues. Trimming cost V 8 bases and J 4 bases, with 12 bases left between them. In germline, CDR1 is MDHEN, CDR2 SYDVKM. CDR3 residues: CASQLSENQPQHF. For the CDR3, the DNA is TGTGCCAGCCAACTTTCAGAAAATCAGCCCCAGCATTTT. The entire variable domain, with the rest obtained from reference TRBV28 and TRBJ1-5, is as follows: DVKVTQSSRYLVKRTGEKVFLECVQDMDHENMFWYRQDPGLGLRLIYFSYDVKMKEKGDIPEGYSVSREKKERFSLILESASTNQTSMYLCASQLSENQPQHFGDGTRLSIL.

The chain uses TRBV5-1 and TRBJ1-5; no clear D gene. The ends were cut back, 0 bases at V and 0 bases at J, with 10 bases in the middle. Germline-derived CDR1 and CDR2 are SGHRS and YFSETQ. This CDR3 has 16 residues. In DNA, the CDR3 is TGCGCCAGCAGCTTGGGGTTTCTGGGTAGCAATCAGCCCCAGCATTTT. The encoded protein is CASSLGFLGSNQPQHF.

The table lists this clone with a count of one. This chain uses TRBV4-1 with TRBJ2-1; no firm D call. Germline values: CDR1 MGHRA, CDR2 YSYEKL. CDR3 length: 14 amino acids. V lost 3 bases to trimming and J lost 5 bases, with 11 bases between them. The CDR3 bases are TGCGCCAGCAGCCAGGAGCACCGGGACAATGAGCAGTTCTTC. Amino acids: CASSQEHRDNEQFF.

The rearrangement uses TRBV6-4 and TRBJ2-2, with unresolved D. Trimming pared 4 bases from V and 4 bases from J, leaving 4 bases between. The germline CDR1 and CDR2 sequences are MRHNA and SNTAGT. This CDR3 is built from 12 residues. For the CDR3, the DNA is TGTGCCAGCAGTGGCCTCACCGGGGAGCTGTTTTTT. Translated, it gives CASSGLTGELFF.

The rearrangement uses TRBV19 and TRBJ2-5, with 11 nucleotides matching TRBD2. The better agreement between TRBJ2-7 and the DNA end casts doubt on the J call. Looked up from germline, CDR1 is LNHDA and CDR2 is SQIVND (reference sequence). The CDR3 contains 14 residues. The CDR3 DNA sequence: TGTGCCAGTAGTATTAGCGGGGGGGCCAACGAGCAGTACTTC. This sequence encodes CASSISGGANEQYF.

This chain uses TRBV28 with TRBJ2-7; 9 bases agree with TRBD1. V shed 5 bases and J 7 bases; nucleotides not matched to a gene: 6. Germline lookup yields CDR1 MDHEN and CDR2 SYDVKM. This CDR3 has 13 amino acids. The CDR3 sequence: CASSTGGPGEQYF. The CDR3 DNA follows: TGTGCCAGCAGTACAGGGGGCCCGGGGGAGCAGTACTTC.

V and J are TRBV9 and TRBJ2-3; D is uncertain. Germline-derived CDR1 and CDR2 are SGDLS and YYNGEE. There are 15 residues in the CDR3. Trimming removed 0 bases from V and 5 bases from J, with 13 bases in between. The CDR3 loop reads CASSVGGSSGDTQYF. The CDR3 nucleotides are TGTGCCAGCAGCGTAGGGGGTAGCTCGGGAGATACGCAGTATTTT.

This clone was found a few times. The CDR3 DNA is TGCGCCAGCAGCCAAGATCGAACAGATGAAAAACTGTTTTTT. Translating gives CASSQDRTDEKLFF. The chain employs TRBV4-3 and TRBJ1-4; D gene unclear. Germline CDR1 LGHNA, CDR2 YSLEER. This CDR3 comprises 14 residues. Deletions cut 0 bases from V and 6 bases from J, with 8 bases between.

CDR3 amino acids: CASSDSLNQPQHF. CDR3 nucleotide sequence: TGTGCCAGCAGCGACAGTCTCAATCAGCCCCAGCATTTT. The V call is TRBV28, the J call TRBJ1-5, with a weak D call TRBD1 (5 bases). CDR1 and CDR2 from the germline V gene are MDHEN and SYDVKM. V lost 6 bases to trimming and J lost 3 bases, with 9 bases between them. The CDR3 sequence is 13 residues long.

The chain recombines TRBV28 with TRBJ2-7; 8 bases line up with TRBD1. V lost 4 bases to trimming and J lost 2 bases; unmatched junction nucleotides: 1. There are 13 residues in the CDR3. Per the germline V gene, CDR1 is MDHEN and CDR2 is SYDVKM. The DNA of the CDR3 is TGTGCCAGCAGTTACAGGGGGACCTACGAGCAGTACTTC. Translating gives CASSYRGTYEQYF.

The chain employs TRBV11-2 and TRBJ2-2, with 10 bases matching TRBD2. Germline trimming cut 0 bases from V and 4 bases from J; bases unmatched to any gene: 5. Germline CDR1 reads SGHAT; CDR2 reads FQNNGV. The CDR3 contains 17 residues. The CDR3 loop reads CASSLDRLAGATGELFF. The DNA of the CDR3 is TGTGCCAGCAGCTTAGATAGGCTAGCGGGGGCCACCGGGGAGCTGTTTTTT.